Below, 21 T cell receptor beta chains from the same sample are listed, as sequenced in a study of neoadjuvant anti-PD-1 for oral cavity cancer. The table came from immunoSEQ multiplex PCR; TCRdb's copy has only in-frame clones and leaves some out. The table includes 13,000 or so clones, 71% detected once. This sample's time point: after neoadjuvant nivolumab, at surgical resection. The sequences come from PBMCs, collected after nivolumab (anti-PD-1) treatment. These receptor sequences come from a person between 40 and 85 years old with oral cavity squamous cell carcinoma.

In this sample, this clone turned up a few times. The gene calls are TRBV19 and TRBJ2-2, with D perhaps matching TRBD1 (6 bases). V lost 5 bases to trimming and J lost 6 bases, with 19 bases between them. Germline CDR1 reads LNHDA; CDR2 reads SQIVND (reference sequence). This CDR3 region has 16 residues. The CDR3 loop is CASSPSWYRVPGELFF. CDR3 bases: TGTGCCAGTAGTCCCTCCTGGTACAGGGTCCCCGGGGAGCTGTTTTTT.

This chain connects TRBV5-1 to TRBJ1-4, with TRBD1 identical over 12 bases. This CDR3 spans 17 amino acids. Germline V CDR1 and CDR2: SGHRS, YFSETQ. Trimming at V came to 4 bases and at J to 6 bases, leaving 10 bases not matched to a gene. The CDR3 DNA is TGCGCCAGCAGCCGGGGACAGGGGGCCGGCCTGGATGAAAAACTGTTTTTT. Protein product: CASSRGQGAGLDEKLFF.

The chain employs TRBV6-1 and TRBJ1-4, with D maybe TRBD1 (6 bases). Germline assignment: CDR1 MNHNS and CDR2 SASEGT. This CDR3 spans 14 amino acids. V was clipped by 2 bases and J by 7 bases, with 11 bases between them. CDR3 residues: CASSETGGGEKLFF. The CDR3 DNA is TGTGCCAGCAGTGAAACGGGGGGCGGTGAAAAACTGTTTTTT.

The chain couples TRBV19 to TRBJ2-1, with 11 bases that match TRBD2. Trimming removed 6 bases from V and 4 bases from J; junction bases left unmatched: 5. The CDR3 has 15 amino acids. CDR1 is LNHDA, CDR2 SQIVND, per germline (reference sequence). CDR3 DNA: TGTGCCAGTAGGGCCGGGACTAGCGGTTACAATGAGCAGTTCTTC. This translates into CASRAGTSGYNEQFF.

The V call is TRBV29-1, the J call TRBJ1-1, with D maybe TRBD1 (6 bases). The CDR3 runs to 13 residues. V was shortened by 7 bases and J by 4 bases, with 16 bases between the two germline ends. Germline V gene data show CDR1 as SQVTM and CDR2 as ANQGSEA. CDR3 DNA sequence: TGCAGCGCTGCACAGGGAAAGGTCACTGAAGCTTTCTTT. Residues: CSAAQGKVTEAFF.

This chain connects TRBV2 to TRBJ2-1, with D unresolved. V was pared by 5 bases and J by 6 bases, with 11 bases between. The germline gives CDR1 SNHLY, CDR2 FYNNEI. This CDR3 contains 13 residues. The CDR3 nucleotides are TGTGCCAGCAGTCTACGACTCCTCAATGAGCAGTTCTTC. Its translation: CASSLRLLNEQFF.

This chain joins TRBV7-3 and TRBJ2-3; D is unclear. The CDR3 loop spans 15 amino acids. Germline V gene lookup returns CDR1 SGHTA and CDR2 FQGTGA. V dropped 0 bases and J dropped 4 bases, with 11 bases sitting between them. CDR3 sequence reads: CASSLTAQPADTQYF. In DNA, the CDR3 is TGTGCCAGCAGCTTAACGGCGCAGCCGGCAGATACGCAGTATTTT.

The table lists this clone with a count of one. This sequence joins TRBV19 and TRBJ2-7; 10 bases line up with TRBD2. The CDR3 is 14 residues long. Germline V gene lookup returns CDR1 LNHDA and CDR2 SQIVND (reference sequence). Germline trimming cut 5 bases from V and 7 bases from J; bases unmatched to any gene: 8. The CDR3 nucleotides are TGTGCCAGTAGTGAACTAGCGGGACTGGAAGAGCAGTACTTC. Its protein product is CASSELAGLEEQYF.

The chain joins TRBV30 to TRBJ1-1; a possible D gene is TRBD1 (5 bases). This CDR3 is built from 12 residues. CDR1 is GTSNPN, CDR2 SVGIG, per germline (reference sequence). Deletions cut 7 bases from V and 5 bases from J, with 14 bases between. The DNA for the CDR3 is TGTGCCTACTCCCCGGGGGGGACTGAAGCTTTCTTT. Translated: CAYSPGGTEAFF.

The chain has TRBV28 and TRBJ1-5; D is unresolved. The CDR3 is 14 residues long. From germline, CDR1 is MDHEN and CDR2 SYDVKM. Between the trimmed V and J ends, which lost 3 bases and 5 bases, there was a span of 11 bases. CDR3 loop: CASSFWADYQPQHF. DNA for the CDR3: TGTGCCAGCAGTTTTTGGGCCGATTATCAGCCCCAGCATTTT.

The chain couples TRBV5-1 to TRBJ2-2; TRBD1 agrees at 9 bases. Germline V lookup: CDR1 SGHRS, CDR2 YFSETQ. J gave up 9 bases and V 4 bases, and 10 bases lay outside the gene matches. The CDR3 is 15 amino acids. This chain's CDR3 is CASSLRQGVHRELFF. CDR3 DNA sequence: TGCGCCAGCAGCCTAAGACAGGGGGTTCATCGGGAGCTGTTTTTT.

The V and J genes are TRBV4-2 and TRBJ2-1; TRBD2 aligns across 7 bases. This CDR3 contains 17 residues. Germline assignment: CDR1 LGHNA and CDR2 YNFKEQ. With V trimmed by 4 bases and J by 4 bases, 13 bases remained unmatched. For the CDR3, the DNA is TGTGCCAGCAGCCGGCAGTCGGTGGCGGGAGCTTACAATGAGCAGTTCTTC. It codes for CASSRQSVAGAYNEQFF.

The chain links TRBV6-1 to TRBJ1-6; D possibly corresponds to TRBD1 (6 bases). Trimming took off 6 bases at V and 6 bases at J, with 12 bases between the two ends. Germline loops: CDR1 MNHNS, CDR2 SASEGT. The CDR3 totals 14 residues. The CDR3 region is CASRGGRANSPLHF. The DNA of the CDR3 is TGTGCCAGCAGGGGGGGCAGGGCTAATTCACCCCTCCACTTT.

The V call is TRBV6-1, the J call TRBJ2-3, with TRBD1 matching 8 bases. V shed 10 bases and J 4 bases; nucleotides not matched to a gene: 13. CDR3 length: 15 amino acids. CDR1 MNHNS and CDR2 SASEGT come from the germline V gene. Written as DNA, the CDR3 is TGTGCCACCAATTCCCCAGGACAGGGTTCAGATACGCAGTATTTT. Translation: CATNSPGQGSDTQYF.

This clone was detected a few times. The chain couples TRBV5-1 to TRBJ2-7, with TRBD1 as a possible D gene (5 bases). Germline V gene data show CDR1 as SGHRS and CDR2 as YFSETQ. This CDR3 spans 14 amino acids. V was clipped by 7 bases and J by 3 bases, with 17 bases between them. For the CDR3, the DNA is TGCGCCAGCCCGACAGAGATAATGAACTACGAGCAGTACTTC. It is translated as CASPTEIMNYEQYF. The full variable domain, with the rest looked up from reference TRBV5-1 and TRBJ2-7, is KAGVTQTPRYLIKTRGQQVTLSCSPISGHRSVSWYQQTPGQGLQFLFEYFSETQRNKGNFPGRFSGRQFSNSRSEMNVSTLELGDSALYLCASPTEIMNYEQYFGPGTRLTVT.

The chain combines TRBV7-8 with TRBJ2-3; D not resolved. Germline loops: CDR1 SGHVS, CDR2 FQNEAQ. This CDR3 is 11 amino acids long. The ends were cut back, 1 base at V and 6 bases at J, with 2 bases in the middle. CDR3 region: CASSLDDTQYF. The DNA for the CDR3 is TGTGCCAGCAGCTTAGACGATACGCAGTATTTT.

This clone appeared a few times. This chain connects TRBV27 to TRBJ1-1; TRBD1 aligns across 10 bases. CDR1 and CDR2 from the germline V gene are MNHEY and SMNVEV (reference sequence). V gave up 7 bases and J gave up 0 bases; unmatched junction bases: 5. This CDR3 has 15 amino acids. CDR3 residues: CASMGQGTLNTEAFF. The DNA for the CDR3 is TGTGCCAGCATGGGACAGGGGACCTTGAACACTGAAGCTTTCTTT.

The chain is built from TRBV4-1 and TRBJ2-3; a weak D match, TRBD2 (5 bases). Between the trimmed V and J ends, which lost 6 bases and 0 bases, there was a span of 13 bases. This CDR3 region has 15 residues. Germline loops: CDR1 MGHRA, CDR2 YSYEKL. In DNA, the CDR3 is TGCGCCAGCAGTCGGCTAGCTCTAAGCACAGATACGCAGTATTTT. Translated, it gives CASSRLALSTDTQYF.

This clone appeared a single time. The chain combines TRBV2 with TRBJ2-5; no definite D call. V shed 3 bases and J shed 9 bases, with 5 bases lying between them. Germline V lookup: CDR1 SNHLY, CDR2 FYNNEI. CDR3 length: 10 residues. CDR3 amino acids: CASSDGPQYF. CDR3 DNA: TGTGCCAGCAGTGACGGACCCCAGTACTTC. Supplemented by reference TRBV2 and TRBJ2-5, the full variable domain reads EPEVTQTPSHQVTQMGQEVILRCVPISNHLYFYWYRQILGQKVEFLVSFYNNEISEKSEIFDDQFSVERPDGSNFTLKIRSTKLEDSAMYFCASSDGPQYFGPGTRLLVL.

The V gene is TRBV10-3, the J gene TRBJ1-5, with D maybe TRBD1 (5 bases). The germline V gene has CDR1 ENHRY and CDR2 SYGVKD. CDR3 length: 17 amino acids. With 3 bases removed from V and 0 bases from J, the gap between germline ends came to 15 bases. This CDR3 is CAISESQGDISNQPQHF. The DNA for the CDR3 is TGTGCCATCAGTGAATCGCAAGGGGATATTAGCAATCAGCCCCAGCATTTT.

Here the CDR3 reads CASSSAGTAEETQYF. The CDR3, as DNA: TGTGCCAGCAGCTCAGCCGGGACAGCGGAAGAGACCCAGTACTTC. The chain uses TRBV28 and TRBJ2-5; TRBD1 matches at 7 bases. Germline CDR1 reads MDHEN; CDR2 reads SYDVKM. The CDR3 extends over 15 amino acids. The junction had 10 bases not matched to a gene; V was cut back by 6 bases and J by 3 bases.